These 18 T cell receptor beta chains originate from one sample sequenced in a study of cytomegalovirus exposure and HLA in healthy donors listed by TCRdb under 2017. The library was produced with the immunoSEQ multiplex PCR assay. The multiplex PCR relied on a mix of 60 forward primers for TCR Vbeta segments and 13 reverse primers for TCR Jbeta segments. TCRdb re-hosts the immuneACCESS table, in-frame sequences only. Its copies lack some clones; in the studies checked, an unresolved V gene accounts for under half of them, and the cause for the rest is not known. This sample gives approximately 140,000 clones in total; 65% to 80% of them show up just once. In total, the top ten clones hold 8.8% of the sample. Material for sequencing was PBMCs. The receptor source for this set is a woman between 50 and 59 years old in good health and CMV-seropositive.

This rearrangement joins TRBV7-9 to TRBJ1-1; 9 nucleotides line up with TRBD1. CDR1 is SEHNR, CDR2 FQNEAQ, per germline (reference sequence). Trimming at V came to 5 bases and at J to 3 bases, leaving 16 bases not matched to a gene. The CDR3 is 18 amino acids. The CDR3 DNA is TGTGCCAGCAGCCCGGGGACAGGGAGGGCTGGTGAAGACACTGAAGCTTTCTTT. Amino acids: CASSPGTGRAGEDTEAFF.

This chain uses TRBV7-9 with TRBJ2-7; D unclear. This CDR3 spans 15 amino acids. Between the trimmed V and J ends, which lost 1 base and 4 bases, there was a span of 14 bases. Looked up from germline, CDR1 is SEHNR and CDR2 is FQNEAQ (reference sequence). The chain's CDR3 is CASSLDVYGDYEQYF. The CDR3 coding sequence is TGTGCCAGCAGCTTAGACGTGTATGGAGATTACGAGCAGTACTTC.

There are a few counts of this clone. V usage is TRBV2 and J usage is TRBJ1-1; 8 bases fit TRBD1. CDR3 size: 15 residues. Trimming cost V 5 bases and J 2 bases; bases outside gene matches: 7. The V gene's germline CDR1 is SNHLY and CDR2 FYNNEI. For the CDR3, the DNA is TGTGCCAGCAGTCGCTTGACAGGGGAAAACACTGAAGCTTTCTTT. Translated: CASSRLTGENTEAFF. The full variable domain, completed using reference TRBV2 and TRBJ1-1, is EPEVTQTPSHQVTQMGQEVILRCVPISNHLYFYWYRQILGQKVEFLVSFYNNEISEKSEIFDDQFSVERPDGSNFTLKIRSTKLEDSAMYFCASSRLTGENTEAFFGQGTRLTVV.

V and J are TRBV15 and TRBJ1-5; the D gene is possibly TRBD1 (6 bases). In germline, CDR1 is LNHNV, CDR2 YYDKDF (reference sequence). The ends were cut back, 1 base at V and 0 bases at J, with 7 bases in the middle. The CDR3 loop spans 15 amino acids. The CDR3 loop is CATSRGQDSNQPQHF. CDR3 bases: TGTGCCACCAGCAGAGGACAGGATAGCAATCAGCCCCAGCATTTT.

The chain links TRBV11-2 to TRBJ2-3, with 8 nucleotides matching TRBD2. The CDR3 length is 16 residues. With 4 bases clipped from V and 0 bases from J, the junction kept 6 bases outside the gene matches. The germline CDR1 and CDR2 sequences are SGHAT and FQNNGV. CDR3 bases: TGTGCCAGCAGCTCAGCTAGCGGGCAAAGCACAGATACGCAGTATTTT. Its protein is CASSSASGQSTDTQYF.

This clone has more than one count but fewer than ten. The chain links TRBV6-1 to TRBJ2-2, with D tentatively TRBD2 (5 bases). In germline, CDR1 is MNHNS, CDR2 SASEGT. V gave up 6 bases and J gave up 4 bases, with 12 bases separating them. The CDR3 length is 14 residues. CDR3 in amino acids: CASRTERGTGELFF. CDR3 in DNA: TGTGCCAGCAGAACAGAACGGGGCACCGGGGAGCTGTTTTTT.

This sequence joins TRBV18 and TRBJ2-5; D gene ambiguous. Deletions cut 2 bases from V and 6 bases from J, with 10 bases between. The CDR3 is 13 residues long. From germline, CDR1 is KGHSH and CDR2 LQKENI. DNA of the CDR3: TGTGCCAGCTCACCAACCTCTTGGCAGACCCAGTACTTC. It is translated as CASSPTSWQTQYF.

This clone occurred a few times. V usage is TRBV4-1 and J usage is TRBJ1-5, with 9 nucleotides matching TRBD1. The CDR3 is made up of 16 amino acids. Germline V gives CDR1 MGHRA, CDR2 YSYEKL. V was clipped by 4 bases and J by 4 bases; unmatched bases: 8. The CDR3 region is CASSLTPGQGNQPQHF. CDR3 DNA sequence: TGCGCCAGCAGCCTCACGCCGGGACAGGGTAATCAGCCCCAGCATTTT.

This chain links TRBV6-6 with TRBJ1-5; D unresolved. Germline lookup yields CDR1 MNHNY and CDR2 SVGAGI (reference sequence). V lost 11 bases and J 1 base, leaving 15 bases between the germline ends. The CDR3 is 14 amino acids. Here the CDR3 reads CAGTVGGSNQPQHF. The CDR3 DNA reads TGTGCCGGCACGGTTGGAGGGAGCAATCAGCCCCAGCATTTT.

V usage is TRBV9 and J usage is TRBJ2-3; TRBD2 matches at 13 bases. V dropped 4 bases and J dropped 1; count of bases not matched to a gene: 9. The CDR3 is 18 residues long. Looked up from germline, CDR1 is SGDLS and CDR2 is YYNGEE. In nucleotides, the CDR3 is TGTGCCAGCAGCTCTAGGCCCGGGACTAGCGGGGGCACAGATACGCAGTATTTT. This gives the protein CASSSRPGTSGGTDTQYF.

CDR3 protein: CSVIGGYGYTF. The CDR3 DNA reads as TGCAGCGTCATAGGGGGCTATGGCTACACCTTC. V is TRBV29-1 and J is TRBJ1-2, with D possibly matching TRBD1 (6 bases). CDR1 is SQVTM and CDR2 is ANQGSEA in the germline V gene. The CDR3 has 11 amino acids. Trimming took off 6 bases at V and 4 bases at J, with 9 bases between the two ends.

The chain is built from TRBV29-1 and TRBJ1-1; no firm D call. This CDR3 region has 13 residues. CDR1 and CDR2 from the germline V gene are SQVTM and ANQGSEA. Trimming took 2 bases from V and 4 from J, leaving 11 bases between them. CDR3 amino acids: CSVEFAGGTEAFF. The CDR3 bases are TGCAGCGTTGAATTCGCGGGAGGCACTGAAGCTTTCTTT.

V usage is TRBV7-9 and J usage is TRBJ1-4, with unresolved D. The CDR3 length is 14 residues. The ends were cut back, 6 bases at V and 0 bases at J, with 8 bases in the middle. Germline V CDR1 and CDR2: SEHNR, FQNEAQ (reference sequence). This chain's CDR3 is CASSPGTTNEKLFF. CDR3 DNA: TGTGCCAGCAGTCCCGGGACAACTAATGAAAAACTGTTTTTT.

V usage is TRBV5-4 and J usage is TRBJ1-4; TRBD1 matches 7 bases. The CDR3 covers 15 residues. CDR1 is SGHNT, CDR2 YYREEE, per germline (reference sequence). The trim removed 3 bases at V and 3 bases at J, leaving 5 bases unmatched. CDR3 sequence reads: CASSSQGTPNEKLFF. DNA of the CDR3: TGTGCCAGCAGCTCACAGGGGACTCCTAATGAAAAACTGTTTTTT.

The V call is TRBV6-4, the J call TRBJ1-5, with no clear D. CDR3 size: 13 residues. Trimming removed 4 bases at V and 9 bases at J, with 13 bases between. Germline CDR1 MRHNA, CDR2 SNTAGT. DNA of the CDR3: TGTGCCAGCAGTGTGGAGGCAGTGGGGCCCCAGCATTTT. Protein product: CASSVEAVGPQHF.

This clone was counted once. The chain carries TRBV7-9 and TRBJ2-7, with 7 bases that match TRBD2. The junction had 13 bases not matched to a gene; V was cut back by 5 bases and J by 6 bases. The CDR3 consists of 15 residues. Germline V gives CDR1 SEHNR, CDR2 FQNEAQ (reference sequence). Here the CDR3 reads CASSPGAGEIREQYF. For the CDR3, the DNA is TGTGCCAGCAGCCCCGGGGCGGGGGAAATTCGCGAGCAGTACTTC.

The chain joins TRBV9 to TRBJ2-2; the match to TRBD2 covers 9 bases. This CDR3 is built from 15 residues. In germline, CDR1 is SGDLS, CDR2 YYNGEE. The V and J ends lost 2 bases and 4 bases, in that order; junction bases with no gene match: 3. CDR3 nucleotide sequence: TGTGCCAGCAGCGTCCGCGGGGGGGGCACCGGGGAGCTGTTTTTT. This codes for CASSVRGGGTGELFF. Full variable domain (remainder filled in from reference TRBV9 and TRBJ2-2): DSGVTQTPKHLITATGQRVTLRCSPRSGDLSVYWYQQSLDQGLQFLIQYYNGEERAKGNILERFSAQQFPDLHSELNLSSLELGDSALYFCASSVRGGGTGELFFGEGSRLTVL.

The chain links TRBV5-1 to TRBJ2-1, with D hard to call. Trimming stripped 0 bases from V and 4 bases from J, with 5 bases between. Germline-derived CDR1 and CDR2 are SGHRS and YFSETQ. The CDR3 runs 13 residues. In DNA form, the CDR3 reads TGCGCCAGCAGCTTGGAACAGTACAATGAGCAGTTCTTC. Translated, it gives CASSLEQYNEQFF.